This T cell receptor beta chain was retrieved from a study of cytomegalovirus exposure and HLA in healthy donors. Comment on this clone: Additional DNA sequences in this sample encode the identical CDR3.

Germline-derived CDR1 and CDR2 are SGHRS and YFSETQ. V was pared by 0 bases and J by 1 base, with 8 bases between. The CDR3 loop spans 15 amino acids. PCR was performed using 60 Vbeta and 13 Jbeta primers. TCRdb keeps only in-frame clones here, not all; method: immunoSEQ multiplex PCR. The sample holds about 130,000 clones, nearly 85% seen once. This receptor was taken from a boy aged 5-17 years in good health and CMV-seronegative. The sample was PBMCs. The rearrangement joins TRBV5-1 to TRBJ2-1; D is ambiguous. The CDR3, as DNA: TGCGCCAGCAGCTTGGTAGTAGATTCCTACAATGAGCAGTTCTTC. Translating it yields CASSLVVDSYNEQFF. The full variable domain, with the rest looked up from reference TRBV5-1 and TRBJ2-1, is KAGVTQTPRYLIKTRGQQVTLSCSPISGHRSVSWYQQTPGQGLQFLFEYFSETQRNKGNFPGRFSGRQFSNSRSEMNVSTLELGDSALYLCASSLVVDSYNEQFFGPGTRLTVL.